These 23 T cell receptor beta chains were sequenced from one sample in a study of blood T cells in healthy people across ages. Next came a second PCR, run for roughly 7 to 12 cycles, which used a sample-barcoded 5' primer along with a J-beta primer mix. TCRdb passed the 5' RACE reads through MiXCR, listing each CDR3 protein once. The profile shows 1.5 million to 2 million distinct CDR3 sequences, 40% to 55% of them singletons. The source material was blood. The receptors were sampled from a woman in her thirties or forties in good health.

The V gene is TRBV6-2 or TRBV6-3, the J gene TRBJ2-1; 9 bases fit TRBD2. The CDR3 spans 15 residues. Germline V gives CDR1 MNHEY, CDR2 SVGEGT. Germline trimming cut 6 bases from V and 7 bases from J; bases unmatched to any gene: 10. CDR3 region: CASRTLAGVNNEQFF. The CDR3 coding sequence is TGTGCCAGCAGAACCTTAGCGGGGGTTAATAATGAGCAGTTCTTC.

This clonotype was seen a few times. The chain has TRBV24-1 and TRBJ2-1; TRBD1 aligns across 8 bases. The germline V gene has CDR1 KGHDR and CDR2 SFDVKD. There are 16 residues in the CDR3. V lost 1 base to trimming and J lost 8 bases; unmatched junction nucleotides: 9. CDR3 loop: CATSDFGQGARDEQFF. DNA of the CDR3: TGTGCCACCAGTGATTTCGGGCAGGGGGCGCGCGATGAGCAGTTCTTC.

V gene TRBV7-2 combines with J gene TRBJ2-1; TRBD2 agrees at 8 bases. The CDR3 is 18 residues long. Unmatched junction bases numbered 10, after V lost 3 bases and J lost 0 bases. The germline V gene has CDR1 SGHTA and CDR2 FQGNSA. In DNA, the CDR3 is TGTGCCAGCAGCTTTGAGGCGGGGGGTCCCACCTCCTACAATGAGCAGTTCTTC. Its translation is CASSFEAGGPTSYNEQFF.

This clonotype was detected only a few times. The chain combines TRBV29-1 with TRBJ2-1; TRBD2 agrees at 9 bases. The CDR3 sequence is 11 residues long. The germline V gene encodes CDR1 SQVTM and CDR2 ANQGSEA. V shed 6 bases and J 15 bases; nucleotides not matched to a gene: 9. CDR3 sequence reads: CSVGIAGAAFF. In nucleotides, the CDR3 is TGCAGCGTGGGTATAGCGGGGGCAGCGTTCTTC.

The chain is built from TRBV20-1 and TRBJ2-5; D is perhaps TRBD1 or TRBD2 (5 bases each). Germline assignment: CDR1 DFQATT and CDR2 SNEGSKA (reference sequence). The CDR3 loop spans 13 amino acids. V was pared by 4 bases and J by 1 base, with 10 bases between. CDR3 coding DNA: TGCAGTGCTACCCGGGACCTCCAAGAGACCCAGTACTTC. This sequence encodes CSATRDLQETQYF.

V gene TRBV5-1 combines with J gene TRBJ2-5; 8 positions agree with TRBD2. J was trimmed by 5 bases and V by 6 bases; bases with no gene match: 9. CDR1 is SGHRS, CDR2 YFSETQ, per germline. This CDR3 region has 14 residues. The CDR3 sequence is CASMNGGAMETQYF. DNA for the CDR3: TGCGCCAGCATGAACGGGGGGGCCATGGAGACCCAGTACTTC.

This clonotype occurred many times. The chain uses TRBV7-9 and TRBJ2-5, with 8 positions matching TRBD1. Trimming at V came to 5 bases and at J to 5 bases, leaving 7 bases not matched to a gene. CDR3 size: 14 residues. Germline V gives CDR1 SEHNR, CDR2 FQNEAQ (reference sequence). CDR3 protein: CASSVGQVGETQYF. CDR3 sequence (DNA): TGTGCCAGCAGCGTGGGACAGGTCGGCGAGACCCAGTACTTC. The full variable domain, completed using reference TRBV7-9 and TRBJ2-5, is DTGVSQNPRHKITKRGQNVTFRCDPISEHNRLYWYRQTLGQGPEFLTYFQNEAQLEKSRLLSDRFSAERPKGSFSTLEIQRTEQGDSAMYLCASSVGQVGETQYFGPGTRLLVL.

The sample holds a few counts of this clonotype. The V gene is TRBV20-1, the J gene TRBJ2-7; no reliable D call. The length of the CDR3 is 14 residues. The V gene's germline CDR1 is DFQATT and CDR2 SNEGSKA (reference sequence). V shed 0 bases and J shed 0 bases, with 9 bases lying between them. CDR3 coding DNA: TGCAGTGCTAGAGAGGCATACCCCTCCTACGAGCAGTACTTC. It translates to CSAREAYPSYEQYF.

V and J are TRBV6-5 and TRBJ2-7; the D is unclear. Trimming cost V 7 bases and J 3 bases, with 19 bases left between them. Germline values: CDR1 MNHEY, CDR2 SVGAGI. This CDR3 region has 15 residues. The chain's CDR3 is CASTDINTRNYEQYF. DNA for the CDR3: TGTGCCAGCACCGACATCAATACACGGAACTACGAGCAGTACTTC.

The genes are TRBV6-1 and TRBJ2-4, with a weak D call TRBD2 (7 bases). The V gene's germline CDR1 is MNHNS and CDR2 SASEGT. V was trimmed by 0 bases and J by 8 bases, leaving 11 bases between them. The CDR3 spans 14 residues. This CDR3 is CASSEAGGHDIQYF. In nucleotides, the CDR3 is TGTGCCAGCAGTGAAGCGGGGGGGCATGACATTCAGTACTTC.

The chain links TRBV11-3 to TRBJ2-3, with D unresolved. Germline CDR1 is SGHNT and CDR2 is YENEEA. V lost 1 base to trimming and J lost 7 bases, with 12 bases between them. This CDR3 region has 14 residues. CDR3 amino acids: CASSLGANQNTQYF. The CDR3 region has the DNA TGTGCCAGCAGCTTAGGGGCTAACCAGAATACGCAGTATTTT.

This chain uses TRBV20-1 with TRBJ1-2, with 11 bases matching TRBD1. Germline lookup yields CDR1 DFQATT and CDR2 SNEGSKA (reference sequence). Germline trimming cut 4 bases from V and 7 bases from J; bases unmatched to any gene: 11. The CDR3 runs to 15 residues. This CDR3 is CSAMGSRTGGLGYTF. CDR3 coding DNA: TGCAGTGCTATGGGGAGCCGGACAGGGGGCCTTGGCTACACCTTC.

The CDR3, as DNA: TGTGCCAGCAGTTACCCTTTTAAGACAGGGGGTTCGGATGAGCAGTTCTTC. It specifies CASSYPFKTGGSDEQFF. The V call is TRBV6-2 or TRBV6-3, the J call TRBJ2-1; 9 bases fit TRBD1. Germline CDR1 reads MNHEY; CDR2 reads SVGEGT. V trimming: 2 bases; J trimming: 8 bases; junction bases outside the gene matches: 13. The CDR3 has 17 amino acids.

J is TRBJ2-1 and V is TRBV20-1; D is uncertain. With 6 bases removed from V and 4 bases from J, the gap between germline ends came to 13 bases. The CDR3 consists of 13 residues. From germline, CDR1 is DFQATT and CDR2 SNEGSKA (reference sequence). CDR3 amino acids: CSAVSTAYNEQFF. Here the CDR3 DNA reads TGCAGTGCCGTAAGTACAGCGTACAATGAGCAGTTCTTC.

This clonotype was found many times. This rearrangement joins TRBV29-1 to TRBJ2-7, with a tentative D call TRBD2 (5 bases). V was pared by 6 bases and J by 0 bases, with 12 bases between. The germline CDR1 and CDR2 sequences are SQVTM and ANQGSEA. The CDR3 sequence is 13 residues long. The CDR3 here is CSVREDFSYEQYF. The CDR3 coding sequence is TGCAGCGTGAGGGAAGATTTCTCCTACGAGCAGTACTTC.

CDR3 protein: CASSVDIIYGYTF. The CDR3 DNA reads TGTGCCAGCAGCGTAGACATCATCTATGGCTACACCTTC. The chain has TRBV9 and TRBJ1-2; D unclear. Deletions cut 0 bases from V and 4 bases from J, with 7 bases between. The germline gives CDR1 SGDLS, CDR2 YYNGEE. The CDR3 has 13 residues.

The rearrangement links TRBV12-3 or TRBV12-4 to TRBJ2-3; D is unresolved. The CDR3 totals 13 residues. Trimming pared 5 bases from V and 9 bases from J, leaving 15 bases between. The CDR3, as DNA: TGTGCCAGCAGTAGCTCCTCGGCCGAGACGCAGTATTTT. Translating it yields CASSSSSAETQYF.

Only one count was recorded for this clonotype. This sequence joins TRBV29-1 and TRBJ2-1; D is undetermined. The germline V gene has CDR1 SQVTM and CDR2 ANQGSEA. The length of the CDR3 is 13 residues. V shed 1 base and J shed 10 bases, with 14 bases lying between them. The CDR3 loop is CSVEGQAPYEQFF. The CDR3 DNA follows: TGCAGCGTTGAAGGGCAGGCCCCCTACGAGCAGTTCTTC.

This clonotype has more than one count but fewer than ten. The chain combines TRBV27 with TRBJ2-3, with D maybe TRBD1 (5 bases). Trimming pared 10 bases from V and 4 bases from J, leaving 12 bases between. CDR3 size: 12 residues. From germline, CDR1 is MNHEY and CDR2 SMNVEV (reference sequence). CDR3 sequence reads: CATQGPSDTQYF. CDR3 nucleotide sequence: TGTGCCACCCAGGGTCCCTCAGATACGCAGTATTTT.

The chain is built from TRBV6-1 and TRBJ2-4; 9 bases are a match to TRBD2. V shed 7 bases and J 1 base; nucleotides not matched to a gene: 8. The CDR3 is 16 amino acids. Germline V lookup: CDR1 MNHNS, CDR2 SASEGT. This CDR3 is CASKERGVQAKNIQYF. CDR3 sequence (DNA): TGTGCCAGCAAGGAGCGGGGGGTCCAGGCCAAAAACATTCAGTACTTC.

This clonotype was observed a few times. The CDR3 sequence is CASTHGTPDTQYF. The CDR3 nucleotides are TGTGCCAGCACCCACGGGACCCCCGATACCCAGTACTTC. The chain links TRBV2 to TRBJ2-5; perhaps D is TRBD1 or TRBD2 (5 bases each). CDR1 is SNHLY, CDR2 FYNNEI, per germline. V lost 7 bases and J lost 8, with 17 bases in between. The CDR3 has 13 residues.

V gene TRBV7-2 combines with J gene TRBJ1-5; D remains ambiguous. Trimming removed 5 bases from V and 7 bases from J, with 15 bases in between. The CDR3 runs 14 residues. From germline, CDR1 is SGHTA and CDR2 FQGNSA. The CDR3 sequence is CASSRPITGQPQHF. As DNA, the CDR3 is TGTGCCAGCAGCCGCCCCATCACTGGGCAGCCCCAGCATTTT. Filled out from reference TRBV7-2 and TRBJ1-5, the complete variable domain reads GAGVSQSPSNKVTEKGKDVELRCDPISGHTALYWYRQSLGQGLEFLIYFQGNSAPDKSGLPSDRFSAERTGGSVSTLTIQRTQQEDSAVYLCASSRPITGQPQHFGDGTRLSIL.

The rearrangement uses TRBV20-1 and TRBJ2-3; possibly TRBD1 for D (5 bases). CDR3 length: 16 residues. The germline gives CDR1 DFQATT, CDR2 SNEGSKA (reference sequence). The V end lost 5 bases, the J end lost 2 bases, and 20 bases lay between the germline ends. The chain's CDR3 is CSAPSAGPKFTDTQYF. CDR3 in DNA: TGCAGTGCTCCTTCGGCAGGGCCCAAATTCACAGATACGCAGTATTTT.